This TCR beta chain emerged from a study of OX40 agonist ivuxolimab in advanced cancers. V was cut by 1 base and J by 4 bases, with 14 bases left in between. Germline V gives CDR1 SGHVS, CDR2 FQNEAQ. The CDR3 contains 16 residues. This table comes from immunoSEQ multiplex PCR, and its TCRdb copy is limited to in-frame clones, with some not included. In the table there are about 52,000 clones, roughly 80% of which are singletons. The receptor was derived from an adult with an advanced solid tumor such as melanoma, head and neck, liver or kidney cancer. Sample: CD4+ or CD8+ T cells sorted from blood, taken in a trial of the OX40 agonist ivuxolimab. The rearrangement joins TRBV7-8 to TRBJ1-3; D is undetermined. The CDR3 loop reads CASSLGAGTLGNTIYF. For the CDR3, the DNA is TGTGCCAGCAGCTTAGGGGCGGGTACCCTAGGAAACACCATATATTTT. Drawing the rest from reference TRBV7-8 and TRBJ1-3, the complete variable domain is GAGVSQSPRYKVAKRGQDVALRCDPISGHVSLFWYQQALGQGPEFLTYFQNEAQLDKSGLPSDRFFAERPEGSVSTLKIQRTQQEDSAVYLCASSLGAGTLGNTIYFGEGSWLTVV.